Sequencing of this TCR beta chain was carried out in a study of a mutant IDH1 vaccine in newly diagnosed glioma. This CDR3 is 16 amino acids long. Trimming cost V 3 bases and J 1 base; bases outside gene matches: 8. Looked up from germline, CDR1 is SGHRS and CDR2 is YFSETQ. The method was immunoSEQ multiplex PCR; TCRdb's version includes in-frame clones alone and lacks a portion of them. The table records tens of thousands of clones, approximately 84% of them present only once. With regard to this clone: The antigen is undetermined.

Time point of the sample: week 23, last vaccination. Mutant IDH1 20-mer peptide, at 300 ug, made up each vaccine dose, with topical imiquimod. The sample consisted of PBMCs, taken from a glioma patient whose treatment included an IDH1 peptide vaccine. The chain recombines TRBV5-1 with TRBJ1-1; 8 positions match TRBD1. This receptor was obtained from a woman younger than 35 with glioma. CDR3 loop: CASSSTTGGRNTEAFF. The CDR3 DNA reads as TGCGCCAGCAGCTCTACTACAGGGGGGCGGAACACTGAAGCTTTCTTT.